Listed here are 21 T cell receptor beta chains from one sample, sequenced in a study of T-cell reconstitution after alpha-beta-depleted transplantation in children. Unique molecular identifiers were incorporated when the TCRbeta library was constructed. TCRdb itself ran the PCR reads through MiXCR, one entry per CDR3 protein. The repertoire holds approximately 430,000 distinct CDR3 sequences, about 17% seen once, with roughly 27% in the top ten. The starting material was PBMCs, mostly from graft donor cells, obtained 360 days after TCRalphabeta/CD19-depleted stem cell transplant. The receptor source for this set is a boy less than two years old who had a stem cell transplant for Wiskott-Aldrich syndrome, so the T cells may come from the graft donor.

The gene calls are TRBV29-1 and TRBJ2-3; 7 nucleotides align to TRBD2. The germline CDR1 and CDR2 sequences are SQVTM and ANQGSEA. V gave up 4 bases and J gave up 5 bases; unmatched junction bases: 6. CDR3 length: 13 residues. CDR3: CSVGSSGRDTQYF. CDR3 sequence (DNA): TGCAGCGTTGGCTCTAGCGGAAGAGATACGCAGTATTTT.

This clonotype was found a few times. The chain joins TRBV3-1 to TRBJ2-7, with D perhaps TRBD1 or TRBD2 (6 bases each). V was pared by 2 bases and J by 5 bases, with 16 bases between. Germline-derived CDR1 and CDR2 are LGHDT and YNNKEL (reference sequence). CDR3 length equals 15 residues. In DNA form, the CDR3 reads TGTGCCAGCAGCCAACGGGGGCGCAGGTACGACGAGCAGTACTTC. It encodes CASSQRGRRYDEQYF.

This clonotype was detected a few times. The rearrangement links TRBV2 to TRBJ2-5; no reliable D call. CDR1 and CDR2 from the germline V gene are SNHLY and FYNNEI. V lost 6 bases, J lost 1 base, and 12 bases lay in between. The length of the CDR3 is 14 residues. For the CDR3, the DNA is TGTGCCAGCAGGCTGGGTCTGCTCCAAGAGACCCAGTACTTC. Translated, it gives CASRLGLLQETQYF.

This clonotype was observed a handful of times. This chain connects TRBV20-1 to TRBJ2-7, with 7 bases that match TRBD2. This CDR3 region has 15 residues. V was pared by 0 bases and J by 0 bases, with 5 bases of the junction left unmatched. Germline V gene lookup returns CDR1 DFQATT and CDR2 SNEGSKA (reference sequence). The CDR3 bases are TGCAGTGCTAGAGATCCAGCGGGGAGCTCCTACGAGCAGTACTTC. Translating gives CSARDPAGSSYEQYF.

The CDR3 reads CASSLGTSGSSEQFF. The CDR3 region has the DNA TGTGCCAGCAGCTTAGGGACTAGCGGGAGTAGTGAGCAGTTCTTC. This sequence joins TRBV7-9 and TRBJ2-1; 13 bases agree with TRBD2. The ends lost 1 base at V and 9 bases at J; junction bases unmatched: 3. CDR1 and CDR2 from the germline V gene are SEHNR and FQNEAQ (reference sequence). This CDR3 has 15 residues.

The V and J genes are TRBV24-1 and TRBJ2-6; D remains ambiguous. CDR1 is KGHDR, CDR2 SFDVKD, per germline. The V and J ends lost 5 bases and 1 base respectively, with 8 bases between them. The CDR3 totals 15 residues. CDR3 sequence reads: CATSGRSSGANVLTF. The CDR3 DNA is TGTGCCACCAGTGGCCGGAGTTCTGGGGCCAACGTCCTGACTTTC.

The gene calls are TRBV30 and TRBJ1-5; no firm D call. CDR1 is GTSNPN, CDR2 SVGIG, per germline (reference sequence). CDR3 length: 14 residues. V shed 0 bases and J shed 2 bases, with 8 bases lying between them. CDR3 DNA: TGTGCCTGGAGTGTAGGGCCAGGCAATCAGCCCCAGCATTTT. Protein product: CAWSVGPGNQPQHF.

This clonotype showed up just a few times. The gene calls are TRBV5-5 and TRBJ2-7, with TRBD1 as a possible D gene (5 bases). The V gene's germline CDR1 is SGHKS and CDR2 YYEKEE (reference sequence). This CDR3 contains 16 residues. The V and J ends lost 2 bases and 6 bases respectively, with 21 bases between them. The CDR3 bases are TGTGCCAGCAGCTTTGTAAGGGGCCCTAACCTCCGCGAGCAGTACTTC. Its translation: CASSFVRGPNLREQYF. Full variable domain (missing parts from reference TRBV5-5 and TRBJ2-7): DAGVTQSPTHLIKTRGQQVTLRCSPISGHKSVSWYQQVLGQGPQFIFQYYEKEERGRGNFPDRFSARQFPNYSSELNVNALLLGDSALYLCASSFVRGPNLREQYFGPGTRLTVT.

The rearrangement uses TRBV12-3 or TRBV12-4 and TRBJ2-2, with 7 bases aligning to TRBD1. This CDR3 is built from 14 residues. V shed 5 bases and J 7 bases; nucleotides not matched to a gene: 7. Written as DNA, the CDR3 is TGTGCCAGCAGTCCGACAGGGATGTACGGGGAGCTGTTTTTT. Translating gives CASSPTGMYGELFF.

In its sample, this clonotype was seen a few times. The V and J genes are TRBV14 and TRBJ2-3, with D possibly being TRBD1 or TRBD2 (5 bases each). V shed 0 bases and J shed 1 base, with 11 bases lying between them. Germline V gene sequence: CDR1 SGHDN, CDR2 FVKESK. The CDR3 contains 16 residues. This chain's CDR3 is CASSQDWGSGTDTQYF. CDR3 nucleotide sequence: TGTGCCAGCAGCCAAGATTGGGGGAGCGGCACAGATACGCAGTATTTT.

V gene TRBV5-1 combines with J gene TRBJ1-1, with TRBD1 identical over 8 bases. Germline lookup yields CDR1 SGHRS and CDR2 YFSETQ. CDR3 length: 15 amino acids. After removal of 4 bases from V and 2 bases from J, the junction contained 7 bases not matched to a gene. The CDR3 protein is CASSPTGVLNTEAFF. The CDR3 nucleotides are TGCGCCAGCAGCCCGACAGGGGTACTCAACACTGAAGCTTTCTTT.

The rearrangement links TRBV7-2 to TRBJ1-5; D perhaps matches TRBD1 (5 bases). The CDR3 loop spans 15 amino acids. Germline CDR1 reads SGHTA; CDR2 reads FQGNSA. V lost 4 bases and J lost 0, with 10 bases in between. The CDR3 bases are TGTGCCAGCAGCTGGACCGGGGGTAGCAATCAGCCCCAGCATTTT. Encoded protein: CASSWTGGSNQPQHF.

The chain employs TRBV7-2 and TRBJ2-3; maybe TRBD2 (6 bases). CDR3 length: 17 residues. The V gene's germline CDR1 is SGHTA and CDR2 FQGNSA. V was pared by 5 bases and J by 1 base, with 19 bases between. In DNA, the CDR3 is TGTGCCAGCAGCCGTAGGGCCGGGAGTACGGGCACAGATACGCAGTATTTT. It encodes CASSRRAGSTGTDTQYF.

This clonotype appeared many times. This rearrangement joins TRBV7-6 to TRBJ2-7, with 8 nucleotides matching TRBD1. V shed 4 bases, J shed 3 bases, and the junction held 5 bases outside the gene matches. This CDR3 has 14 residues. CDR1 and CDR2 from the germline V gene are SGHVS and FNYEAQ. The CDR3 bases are TGTGCCAGCAGCTGGGCGGACAGGGACTACGAGCAGTACTTC. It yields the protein CASSWADRDYEQYF. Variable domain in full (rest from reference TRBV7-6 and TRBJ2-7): GAGVSQSPRYKVTKRGQDVALRCDPISGHVSLYWYRQALGQGPEFLTYFNYEAQQDKSGLPNDRFSAERPEGSISTLTIQRTEQRDSAMYRCASSWADRDYEQYFGPGTRLTVT.

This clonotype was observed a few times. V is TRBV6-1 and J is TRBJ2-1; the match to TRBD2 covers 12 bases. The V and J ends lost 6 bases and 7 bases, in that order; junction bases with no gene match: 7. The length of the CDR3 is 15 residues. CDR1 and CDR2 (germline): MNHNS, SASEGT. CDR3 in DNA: TGTGCCAGCAGAACCCTAGCGGGGGGGCCGAATGAGCAGTTCTTC. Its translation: CASRTLAGGPNEQFF.

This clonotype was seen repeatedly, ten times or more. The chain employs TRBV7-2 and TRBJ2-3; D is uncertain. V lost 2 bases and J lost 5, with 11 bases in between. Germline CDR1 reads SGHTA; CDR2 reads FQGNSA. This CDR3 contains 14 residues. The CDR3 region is CASSLLGLGDTQYF. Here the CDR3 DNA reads TGTGCCAGCAGCTTACTTGGGTTGGGAGATACGCAGTATTTT.

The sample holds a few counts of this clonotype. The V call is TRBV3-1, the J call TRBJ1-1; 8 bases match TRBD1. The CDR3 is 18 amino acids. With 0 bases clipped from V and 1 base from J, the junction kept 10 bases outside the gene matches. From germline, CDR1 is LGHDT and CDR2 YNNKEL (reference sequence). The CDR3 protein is CASSQDFGRQGRNTEAFF. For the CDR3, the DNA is TGTGCCAGCAGCCAAGATTTTGGGAGACAGGGGAGGAACACTGAAGCTTTCTTT.

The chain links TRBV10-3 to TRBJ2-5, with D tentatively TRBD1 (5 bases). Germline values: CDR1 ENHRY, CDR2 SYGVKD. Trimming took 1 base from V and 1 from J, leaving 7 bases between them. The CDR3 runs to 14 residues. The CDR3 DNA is TGTGCCATCAGTGAGTTAGGGGTCCAAGAGACCCAGTACTTC. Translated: CAISELGVQETQYF.

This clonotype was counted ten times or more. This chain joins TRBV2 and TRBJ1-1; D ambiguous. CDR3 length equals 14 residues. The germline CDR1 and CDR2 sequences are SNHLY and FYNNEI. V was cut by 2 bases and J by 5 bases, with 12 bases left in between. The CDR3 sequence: CASSEPLRQTEAFF. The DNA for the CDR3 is TGTGCCAGCAGTGAACCCCTCCGTCAGACTGAAGCTTTCTTT.

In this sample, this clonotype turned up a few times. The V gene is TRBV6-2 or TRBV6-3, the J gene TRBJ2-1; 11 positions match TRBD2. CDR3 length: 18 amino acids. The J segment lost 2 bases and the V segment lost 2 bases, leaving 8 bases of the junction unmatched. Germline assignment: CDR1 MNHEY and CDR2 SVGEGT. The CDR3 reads CASSYDVTSGSAYNEQFF. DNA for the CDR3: TGTGCCAGCAGTTACGATGTTACTAGCGGGAGTGCCTACAATGAGCAGTTCTTC.

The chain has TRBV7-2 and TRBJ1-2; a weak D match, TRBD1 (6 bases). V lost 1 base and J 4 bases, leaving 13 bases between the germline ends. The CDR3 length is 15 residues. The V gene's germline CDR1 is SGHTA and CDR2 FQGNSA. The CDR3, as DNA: TGTGCCAGCAGCTTAGACAGGGTCGGGGGCTATGGCTACACCTTC. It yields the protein CASSLDRVGGYGYTF.